These 8 T cell receptor beta chains came from one sample sequenced in a study of regulatory T cells in long-lasting Graves disease. Sequencing libraries for TCR beta were prepared with iRepertoire HTBI primers and Arm-PCR of CDR3 regions. TCRdb redid the calling of the multiplex PCR reads with MiXCR, one entry per CDR3 protein. The sample lists around 450,000 distinct CDR3 sequences, more than 13% occurring once. Time point reported: newly diagnosed GD, antithyroid drugs for less than 3 months. PBMC RNA served as the TCR library source. These data were likewise used in another study, on T cells in Graves' hyperthyroidism and ophthalmopathy.

The source material was peripheral blood mononuclear cells (PBMCs), sampled at new diagnosis, from a patient treated with antithyroid drugs. All receptors derive from a woman aged 25 to 39 with Graves disease.

This clonotype was observed a few times. The chain has TRBV20-1 and TRBJ2-7; 8 nucleotides line up with TRBD2. Trimming at V came to 4 bases and at J to 1 base, leaving 12 bases not matched to a gene. The CDR3 covers 16 residues. Germline V lookup: CDR1 DFQATT, CDR2 SNEGSKA (reference sequence). The CDR3 DNA sequence: TGCAGTGCTAAAACCTCGGCGGGAGGTATATCCTACGAGCAGTACTTC. Protein: CSAKTSAGGISYEQYF.

This clonotype showed up many times. This chain uses TRBV12-3 or TRBV12-4 with TRBJ2-7; maybe TRBD2 (6 bases). The CDR3 has 14 residues. The V end lost 6 bases, the J end lost 4 bases, and 16 bases lay between the germline ends. CDR3 residues: CASRFGTGGYEQYF. The CDR3 coding sequence is TGTGCCAGCAGATTTGGGACTGGGGGGTACGAGCAGTACTTC.

This clonotype was found many times. The rearrangement joins TRBV20-1 to TRBJ2-3; TRBD1 or TRBD2 may be the D gene (5 bases each). There are 14 residues in the CDR3. Trimming shortened V by 6 bases and J by 4 bases, and 17 bases separated the two germline ends. The germline V gene has CDR1 DFQATT and CDR2 SNEGSKA (reference sequence). The CDR3 region has the DNA TGCAGTGCCTTGCGCCGAGGGGTCGCAGATACGCAGTATTTT. Its translation is CSALRRGVADTQYF.

Remarks on this clonotype: In this CDR3 the conserved last residue, phenylalanine or tryptophan, is missing, so a read error is likely. The rearrangement links TRBV28 to TRBJ1-2; D remains unclear. The CDR3 runs 18 residues. The V end lost 8 bases, the J end lost 3 bases, and 28 bases lay between the germline ends. Germline V CDR1 and CDR2: MDHEN, SYDVKM. The CDR3 DNA reads TGTGCCAGCTTTCAGGCGAGGGCGAAGGATGTGATGGACTATGGCTACACCCTC. This codes for CASFQARAKDVMDYGYTL.

This clonotype has a count of ten or more. J is TRBJ2-2 and V is TRBV11-2; D remains ambiguous. Germline V gene sequence: CDR1 SGHAT, CDR2 FQNNGV. The length of the CDR3 is 14 residues. The V end was cut by 2 bases, the J end by 6 bases, with 10 bases between. This CDR3 reads CASSLRPGPGELFF. The CDR3 DNA reads as TGTGCCAGCAGCTTAAGGCCCGGACCCGGGGAGCTGTTTTTT.

Regarding this clonotype: This may stem from a read error, because a much larger clone lies one nucleotide away. The V gene is TRBV18, the J gene TRBJ2-7; D not certain. The CDR3 consists of 13 residues. Germline CDR1 reads KGHSH; CDR2 reads LQKENI. V lost 6 bases and J lost 1, with 10 bases in between. The DNA of the CDR3 is TGTGCCAGCTCGATCGAATCATCCTACGAGCAGTACTTC. Translation: CASSIESSYEQYF.

This clonotype was seen more than once but under ten times. The chain is built from TRBV28 and TRBJ2-7; 7 positions match TRBD1. CDR3 length: 16 amino acids. V trimming: 10 bases; J trimming: 0 bases; junction bases outside the gene matches: 15. The germline CDR1 and CDR2 sequences are MDHEN and SYDVKM. CDR3 residues: CATEPLLRTGSYEQYF. In DNA form, the CDR3 reads TGTGCCACCGAGCCGCTATTAAGGACAGGCTCCTACGAGCAGTACTTC.

This clonotype was recorded many times. This rearrangement joins TRBV10-3 to TRBJ2-1, with 11 bases lining up with TRBD2. V was clipped by 3 bases and J by 6 bases; unmatched bases: 4. Germline V gives CDR1 ENHRY, CDR2 SYGVKD. The CDR3 spans 15 residues. DNA of the CDR3: TGTGCCATCAGTGACCGGCTAGCGGGAGGCAATGAGCAGTTCTTC. Protein sequence: CAISDRLAGGNEQFF.